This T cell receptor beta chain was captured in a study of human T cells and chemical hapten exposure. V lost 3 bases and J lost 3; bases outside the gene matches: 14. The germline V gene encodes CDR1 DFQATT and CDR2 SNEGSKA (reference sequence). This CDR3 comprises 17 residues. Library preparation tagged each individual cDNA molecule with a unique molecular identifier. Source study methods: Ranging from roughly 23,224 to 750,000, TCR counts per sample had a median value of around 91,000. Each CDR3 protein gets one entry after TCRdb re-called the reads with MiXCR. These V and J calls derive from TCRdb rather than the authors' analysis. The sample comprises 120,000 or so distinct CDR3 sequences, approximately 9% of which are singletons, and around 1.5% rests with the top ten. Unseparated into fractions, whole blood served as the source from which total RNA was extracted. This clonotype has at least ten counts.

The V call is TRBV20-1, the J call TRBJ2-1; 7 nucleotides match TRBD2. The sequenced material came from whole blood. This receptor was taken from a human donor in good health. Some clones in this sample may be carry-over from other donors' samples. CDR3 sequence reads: CSARASGRGSSYNEQFF. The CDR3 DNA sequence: TGCAGTGCTAGGGCCTCCGGGCGGGGGTCCAGCTACAATGAGCAGTTCTTC.